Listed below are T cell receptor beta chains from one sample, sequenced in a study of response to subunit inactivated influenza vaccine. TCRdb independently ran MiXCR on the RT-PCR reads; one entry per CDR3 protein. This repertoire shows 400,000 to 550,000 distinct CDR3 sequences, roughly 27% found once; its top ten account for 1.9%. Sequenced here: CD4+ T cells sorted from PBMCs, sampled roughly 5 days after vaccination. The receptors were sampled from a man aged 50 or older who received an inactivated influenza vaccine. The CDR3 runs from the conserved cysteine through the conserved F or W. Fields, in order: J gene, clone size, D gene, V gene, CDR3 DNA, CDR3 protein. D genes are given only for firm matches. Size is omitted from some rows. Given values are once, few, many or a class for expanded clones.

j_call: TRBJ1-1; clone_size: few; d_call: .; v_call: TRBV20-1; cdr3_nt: TGCAGTGCGAGCCGGACGGCGAACACTGAAGCTTTCTTT; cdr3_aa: CSASRTANTEAFF
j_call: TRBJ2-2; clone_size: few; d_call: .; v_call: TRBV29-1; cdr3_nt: TGCAGCGTTGCAGGATTACGGAACACCGGGGAGCTGTTTTTT; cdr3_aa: CSVAGLRNTGELFF
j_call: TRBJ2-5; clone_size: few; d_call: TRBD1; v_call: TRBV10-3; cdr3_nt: TGTGCCATTTTCCGGGACAGGGCTTACCAAGAGACCCAGTACTTC; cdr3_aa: CAIFRDRAYQETQYF
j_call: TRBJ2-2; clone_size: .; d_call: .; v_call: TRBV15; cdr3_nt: TGTGCCACCAGCAGACCTCAGGTTACCTGGGAGCTGTTTTTT; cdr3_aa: CATSRPQVTWELFF
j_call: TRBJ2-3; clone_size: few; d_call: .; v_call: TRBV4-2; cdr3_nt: TGTGCCAGCAGCCAAGTTAGGGGGGGCAGCGTAAGCACAGATACGCAGTATTTT; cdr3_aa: CASSQVRGGSVSTDTQYF
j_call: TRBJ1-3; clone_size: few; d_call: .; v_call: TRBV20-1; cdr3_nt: TGCAGTGCCATCTCGACCGAAAACACCATATATTTT; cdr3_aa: CSAISTENTIYF
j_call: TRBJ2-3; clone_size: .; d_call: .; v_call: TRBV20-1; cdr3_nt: TGCAGTGCTAGACTAGTTTGGGACACAGATACGCAGTATTTT; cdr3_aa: CSARLVWDTDTQYF
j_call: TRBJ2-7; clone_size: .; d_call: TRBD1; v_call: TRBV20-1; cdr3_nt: TGCAGTGCTAGGGCCCACGGGACAGGTCAGGGGGAGCAGTACTTC; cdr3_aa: CSARAHGTGQGEQYF
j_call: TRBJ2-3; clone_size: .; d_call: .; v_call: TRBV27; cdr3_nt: TGTGCCAGCAGGAGGAGAGGGATCACAGATACGCAGTATTTT; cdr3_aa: CASRRRGITDTQYF
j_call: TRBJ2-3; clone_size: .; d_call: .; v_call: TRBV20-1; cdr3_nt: TGCAGTGCTAGAGACGGGGCTGGAAGTGATACGCAGTATTTT; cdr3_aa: CSARDGAGSDTQYF
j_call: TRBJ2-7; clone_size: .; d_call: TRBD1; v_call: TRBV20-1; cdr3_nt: TGCAGTGCTAGAGACGCGACAGGGTATAACTACGAGCAGTACTTC; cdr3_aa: CSARDATGYNYEQYF
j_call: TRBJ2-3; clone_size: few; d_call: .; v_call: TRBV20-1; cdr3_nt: TGCAGTGTATCGCCGAGTGGGCCAGATACGCAGTATTTT; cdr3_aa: CSVSPSGPDTQYF
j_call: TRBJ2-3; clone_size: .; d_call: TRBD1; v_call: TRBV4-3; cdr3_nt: TGCGCCAGCAGCCAAGACTTCGGGACAGGGTATAGCACAGATACGCAGTATTTT; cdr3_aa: CASSQDFGTGYSTDTQYF
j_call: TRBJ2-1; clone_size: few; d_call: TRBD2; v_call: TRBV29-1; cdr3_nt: TGCAGCGGTACACTAGCGGCGGGCTTTGGCAATGAGCAGTTCTTC; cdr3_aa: CSGTLAAGFGNEQFF
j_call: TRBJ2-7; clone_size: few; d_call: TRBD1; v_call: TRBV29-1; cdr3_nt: TGCAGCGTTGCCAACCCGACAGGGGGTCGCGAGCAGTACTTC; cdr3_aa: CSVANPTGGREQYF
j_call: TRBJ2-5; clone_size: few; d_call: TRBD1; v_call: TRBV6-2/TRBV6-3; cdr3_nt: TGTGCCAGCAGTCCCATTCGGACAGGTCGGACCAGAGAGACCCAGTACTTC; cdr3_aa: CASSPIRTGRTRETQYF
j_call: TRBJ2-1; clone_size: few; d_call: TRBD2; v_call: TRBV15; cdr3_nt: TGTGCCACCAGCAGAGAGCGCGGGAGGTGGTTGAATGAGCAGTTCTTC; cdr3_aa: CATSRERGRWLNEQFF
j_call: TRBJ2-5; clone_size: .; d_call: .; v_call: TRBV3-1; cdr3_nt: TGTGCCAGCAGCCTGACGACAGGCTCTGCCCGGACCCAGTACTTC; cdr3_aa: CASSLTTGSARTQYF
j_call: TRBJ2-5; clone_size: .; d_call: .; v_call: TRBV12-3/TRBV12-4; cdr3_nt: TGTGCCAGCAGCCGACGTCAGGACCGAAGAGAGACCCAGTACTTC; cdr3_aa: CASSRRQDRRETQYF
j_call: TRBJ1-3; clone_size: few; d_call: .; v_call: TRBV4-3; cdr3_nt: TGCGCCAGCAGCCCCCGGTTAGGCGGGGGCTCTGGAAACACCATATATTTT; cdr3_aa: CASSPRLGGGSGNTIYF
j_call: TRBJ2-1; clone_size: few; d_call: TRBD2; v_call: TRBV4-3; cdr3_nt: TGCGCCAGCAGCCCCGAGTATAGGACTAGGACTAGCGGGACCGGTGAGCAGTTCTTC; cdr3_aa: CASSPEYRTRTSGTGEQFF
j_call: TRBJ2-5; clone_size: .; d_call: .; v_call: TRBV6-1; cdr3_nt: TGTGCCAGCAGCCCGGGGACGTACTTC; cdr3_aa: CASSPGTYF
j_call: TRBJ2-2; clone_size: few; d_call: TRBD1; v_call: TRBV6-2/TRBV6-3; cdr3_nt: TGTGCCACGAGGACAGGGGGGAACACCGGGGAGCTGTTTTTT; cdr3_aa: CATRTGGNTGELFF
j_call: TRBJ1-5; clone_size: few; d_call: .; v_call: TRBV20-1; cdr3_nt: TGCAGTGCTTCGGACAGCGGGGGTATCAATCAGCCCCAGCATTTT; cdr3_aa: CSASDSGGINQPQHF
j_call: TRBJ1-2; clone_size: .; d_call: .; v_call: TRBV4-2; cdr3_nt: TGTGCCAGCAGCCAAGTGGGCAGAGAGTATGGCTACACCTTC; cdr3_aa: CASSQVGREYGYTF
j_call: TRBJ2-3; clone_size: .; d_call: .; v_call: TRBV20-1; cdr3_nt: TGCAGTGCTAGAGGTTGGGAAAGTCCAGATACGCAGTATTTT; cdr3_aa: CSARGWESPDTQYF
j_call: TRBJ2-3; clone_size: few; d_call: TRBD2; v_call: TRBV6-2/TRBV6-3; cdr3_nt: TGTGCCAGCAGTTTTCTAGCGGGCGAGGGGAGTCAGTATTTT; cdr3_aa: CASSFLAGEGSQYF
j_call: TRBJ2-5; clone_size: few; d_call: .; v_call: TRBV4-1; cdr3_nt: TGCGCCAGCAGCCAGTACAGGGTTATGGAGACCCAGTACTTC; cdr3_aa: CASSQYRVMETQYF
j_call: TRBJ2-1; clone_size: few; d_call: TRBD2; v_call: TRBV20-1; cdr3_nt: TGCAGTGCTAGAATCCCGGGACTAGCCTACCACAATGAGCAGTTCTTC; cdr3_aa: CSARIPGLAYHNEQFF
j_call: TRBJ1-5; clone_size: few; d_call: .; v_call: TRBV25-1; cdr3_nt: TGTGCCAGCAGTGAAAGCGGGGTTCTTACTCAGCCCCAGCATTTT; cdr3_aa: CASSESGVLTQPQHF
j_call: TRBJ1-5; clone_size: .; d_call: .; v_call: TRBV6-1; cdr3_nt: TGTGCCAGCAGACAGGGTCTTCATAGCAATCAGCCCCAGCATTTT; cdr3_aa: CASRQGLHSNQPQHF
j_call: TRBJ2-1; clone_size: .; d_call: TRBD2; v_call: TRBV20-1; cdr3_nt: TGCAGTGCCGTACTAGCGGCCAAGGGCAATGAGCAGTTCTTC; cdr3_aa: CSAVLAAKGNEQFF
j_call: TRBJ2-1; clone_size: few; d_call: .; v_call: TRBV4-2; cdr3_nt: TGTGCCAGCAGCCAAGACCATGGCGGGTCCTACAATGAGCAGTTCTTC; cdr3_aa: CASSQDHGGSYNEQFF
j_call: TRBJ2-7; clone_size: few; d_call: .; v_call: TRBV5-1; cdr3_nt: TGCGCCAGCAGTACGGGCCGCTACGAGCAGTACTTC; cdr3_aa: CASSTGRYEQYF
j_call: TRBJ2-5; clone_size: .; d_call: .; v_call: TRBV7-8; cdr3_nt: TGTGCCAGCAGCTTAGGTGTCTCCCAGGCCCAGTACTTC; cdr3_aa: CASSLGVSQAQYF
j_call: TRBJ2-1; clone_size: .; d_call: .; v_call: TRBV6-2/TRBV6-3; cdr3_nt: TGTGCCAGCAGTTACTTGTATGAGCAGTTCTTC; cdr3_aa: CASSYLYEQFF
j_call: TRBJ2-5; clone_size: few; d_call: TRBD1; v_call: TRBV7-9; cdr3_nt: TGTGCCAGCAGCCTCCGGGGACAGGGTTCGGAGACCCAGTACTTC; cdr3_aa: CASSLRGQGSETQYF
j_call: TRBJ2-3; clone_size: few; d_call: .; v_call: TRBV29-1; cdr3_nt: TGCAGCGCCGTCACGGGGGCTAGCACAGATACGCAGTATTTT; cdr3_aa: CSAVTGASTDTQYF
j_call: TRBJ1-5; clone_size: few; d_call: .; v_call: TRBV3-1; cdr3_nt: TGTGCCAGCAGCCTTACTCTCGGTGGCAATCAGCCCCAGCATTTT; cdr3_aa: CASSLTLGGNQPQHF
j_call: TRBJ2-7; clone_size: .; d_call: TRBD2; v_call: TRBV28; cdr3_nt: TGTGCCAGCAGTCCGCCCCGGCTGACTAGCGGGAGTTACGAGCAGTACTTC; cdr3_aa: CASSPPRLTSGSYEQYF
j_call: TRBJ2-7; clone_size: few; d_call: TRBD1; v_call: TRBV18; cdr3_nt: TGTGCCAGCTCACCACCCACGGGACAGGGATCCTACGAGCAGTACTTC; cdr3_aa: CASSPPTGQGSYEQYF
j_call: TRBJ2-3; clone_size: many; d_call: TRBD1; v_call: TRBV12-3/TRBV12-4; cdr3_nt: TGTGCCAGCAGTTCCAGGGGGCTCAGCACAGATACGCAGTATTTT; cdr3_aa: CASSSRGLSTDTQYF
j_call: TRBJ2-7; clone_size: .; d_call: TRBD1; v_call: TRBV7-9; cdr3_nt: TGTGCCAGCAGCTTAGCGTTGTCAGGGGGAAGCTACGAGCAGTACTTC; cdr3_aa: CASSLALSGGSYEQYF
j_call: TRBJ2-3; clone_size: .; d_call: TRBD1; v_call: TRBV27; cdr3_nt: TGTGCCAGCGGTTGGGACAGGGTAGATACGCAGTATTTT; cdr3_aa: CASGWDRVDTQYF